Listed below are T cell receptor delta chains from one sample, sequenced in a study of gamma-delta T cells after stem cell transplantation. TCRdb reran clone calling via CATT on the RT-PCR reads. The sample lists some 13,000 delta-chain clones, more than 30% seen once, with around 3.9% in the top ten. The material sequenced was gamma-delta T cells. The receptors shown here come from a human donor. It is not recorded whose cells these are; they may come from a transplant donor. CDR3s include the opening cysteine and the closing phenylalanine or tryptophan. The order of the fields is clone size, D gene, J gene, V gene, CDR3 length, CDR3 protein, CDR3 DNA. The D gene is left open where the match is weak. Clone size, where shown, is once, few, many, or a class for clones that have expanded.

size: -; D: TRDD3; J: TRDJ1; V: TRDV1; length: 21; CDR3: CALGELSPGLGDIPYTDKLIF; DNA: TGTGCTCTTGGGGAACTATCGCCGGGACTGGGGGATATTCCGTACACCGATAAACTCATCTTT
size: -; D: TRDD2; J: TRDJ1; V: TRDV1; length: 24; CDR3: CALGETFFLRLHSGLPRYTDKLIF; DNA: TGTGCTCTTGGGGAGACCTTTTTCCTACGTCTACATAGTGGCCTCCCCCGGTACACCGATAAACTCATCTTT
size: -; D: TRDD3; J: TRDJ2; V: TRDV2; length: 20; CDR3: CACDTRLGDTKADLTAQLFF; DNA: TGTGCCTGTGACACTCGTCTGGGGGATACCAAAGCAGATTTGACAGCCCAACTCTTCTTT
size: -; D: TRDD3; J: TRDJ1; V: TRDV3; length: 19; CDR3: CALCLPTGGYAYRGDKLIF; DNA: TGTGCCTTATGCCTTCCTACTGGGGGATACGCGTATCGTGGCGATAAACTCATCTTT
size: -; D: TRDD3; J: TRDJ1; V: TRDV1; length: 23; CDR3: CALGELPPPSHTGGYLGTDKLIF; DNA: TGTGCTCTTGGGGAACTTCCCCCACCTTCGCATACTGGGGGATACCTAGGAACCGATAAACTCATCTTT
size: -; D: TRDD3; J: TRDJ2; V: TRDV2; length: 15; CDR3: CACDTGDKGTAQLFF; DNA: TGTGCCTGTGACACGGGGGATAAGGGAACAGCACAACTCTTCTTT
size: -; D: TRDD3; J: TRDJ1; V: TRDV1; length: 21; CDR3: CALGEDPFLHWGIKETDKLIF; DNA: TGTGCTCTTGGGGAAGATCCCTTCCTGCACTGGGGGATAAAGGAAACCGATAAACTCATCTTT
size: -; D: -; J: TRDJ2; V: TRDV3; length: 15; CDR3: CACLYGLNRTAQLFF; DNA: TGTGCCTGCCTCTATGGACTGAACCGAACAGCACAACTCTTCTTT
size: few; D: TRDD3; J: TRDJ1; V: TRDV2; length: 15; CDR3: CACDTGLGDPIKLIF; DNA: TGTGCCTGTGACACCGGTCTGGGGGATCCTATTAAACTCATCTTT
size: -; D: TRDD3; J: TRDJ3; V: TRDV2; length: 19; CDR3: CACDTEVGDTNWDTRQMFF; DNA: TGTGCCTGTGACACCGAGGTGGGGGATACCAACTGGGACACCCGACAGATGTTTTTC
size: -; D: -; J: TRDJ3; V: TRDV2; length: 18; CDR3: CACDFSGESSWDTRQMFF; DNA: TGTGCCTGTGATTTCTCTGGGGAAAGCTCCTGGGACACCCGACAGATGTTTTTC
size: -; D: TRDD3; J: TRDJ1; V: TRDV1; length: 22; CDR3: CALGEPPYGLKYWGILPDKLIF; DNA: TGTGCTCTTGGGGAACCCCCATACGGTTTGAAGTACTGGGGGATACTACCCGATAAACTCATCTTT
size: -; D: TRDD3; J: TRDJ1; V: TRDV3; length: 19; CDR3: CAAGSWGIRTEIYTDKLIF; DNA: TGTGCCGCCGGTTCCTGGGGGATACGAACGGAGATCTACACCGATAAACTCATCTTT
size: few; D: -; J: TRDJ3; V: TRDV2; length: 18; CDR3: CACDTSCTVDWDTRQMFF; DNA: TGTGCCTGTGACACCAGCTGTACTGTGGACTGGGACACCCGACAGATGTTTTTC
size: -; D: TRDD3; J: TRDJ1; V: TRDV1; length: 20; CDR3: CALGEFLLGDKAPYTDKLIF; DNA: TGTGCTCTTGGGGAATTTCTCTTGGGGGATAAGGCCCCATACACCGATAAACTCATCTTT
size: -; D: -; J: TRDJ3; V: TRDV2; length: 18; CDR3: CACDPRGRLSWDTRQMFF; DNA: TGTGCCTGTGACCCCCGGGGGAGACTCTCCTGGGACACCCGACAGATGTTTTTC
size: few; D: TRDD3; J: TRDJ1; V: TRDV2; length: 22; CDR3: CACDTTGSLYWGIRGYTDKLIF; DNA: TGTGCCTGTGACACCACAGGATCCCTTTACTGGGGGATACGAGGGTACACCGATAAACTCATCTTT
size: few; D: -; J: TRDJ2; V: TRDV1; length: 16; CDR3: CALGELGDESAAQLFF; DNA: TGTGCTCTTGGGGAACTAGGGGACGAGAGTGCGGCACAACTCTTCTTT
size: -; D: -; J: TRDJ1; V: TRDV2; length: 16; CDR3: CACDPGVSSNTDKLIF; DNA: TGTGCCTGTGACCCGGGGGTATCGTCCAACACCGATAAACTCATCTTT
size: few; D: TRDD3; J: TRDJ2; V: TRDV1; length: 22; CDR3: CALGEQGLDKHWGIRGLAQLFF; DNA: TGTGCTCTTGGGGAACAGGGGCTCGACAAACACTGGGGGATACGCGGCTTGGCACAACTCTTCTTT
size: -; D: -; J: TRDJ3; V: TRDV3; length: 20; CDR3: CAFSCPQRTVSSWDTRQMFF; DNA: TGTGCCTTTAGTTGCCCCCAACGAACCGTAAGCTCCTGGGACACCCGACAGATGTTTTTC
size: -; D: TRDD3; J: TRDJ1; V: TRDV3; length: 25; CDR3: CAFDLISKGGIRSVDGPYGNDKLIF; DNA: TGTGCCTTTGACCTCATCTCTAAAGGGGGGATACGCTCTGTCGATGGCCCCTATGGGAACGATAAACTCATCTTT
size: few; D: TRDD3; J: TRDJ3; V: TRDV2; length: 19; CDR3: CACGTILGDVPWDTRQMFF; DNA: TGTGCCTGTGGAACCATACTGGGGGATGTCCCCTGGGACACCCGACAGATGTTTTTC